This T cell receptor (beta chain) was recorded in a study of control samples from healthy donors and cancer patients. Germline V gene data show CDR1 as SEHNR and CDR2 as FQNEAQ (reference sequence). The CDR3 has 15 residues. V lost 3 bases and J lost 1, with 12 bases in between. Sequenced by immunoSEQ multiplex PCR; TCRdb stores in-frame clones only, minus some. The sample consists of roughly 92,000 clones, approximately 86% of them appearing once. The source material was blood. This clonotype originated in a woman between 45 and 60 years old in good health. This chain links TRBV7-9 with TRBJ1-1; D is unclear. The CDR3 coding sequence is TGTGCCAGCAGCTTCTACCAGCCCTCGAACACTGAAGCTTTCTTT. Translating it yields CASSFYQPSNTEAFF.